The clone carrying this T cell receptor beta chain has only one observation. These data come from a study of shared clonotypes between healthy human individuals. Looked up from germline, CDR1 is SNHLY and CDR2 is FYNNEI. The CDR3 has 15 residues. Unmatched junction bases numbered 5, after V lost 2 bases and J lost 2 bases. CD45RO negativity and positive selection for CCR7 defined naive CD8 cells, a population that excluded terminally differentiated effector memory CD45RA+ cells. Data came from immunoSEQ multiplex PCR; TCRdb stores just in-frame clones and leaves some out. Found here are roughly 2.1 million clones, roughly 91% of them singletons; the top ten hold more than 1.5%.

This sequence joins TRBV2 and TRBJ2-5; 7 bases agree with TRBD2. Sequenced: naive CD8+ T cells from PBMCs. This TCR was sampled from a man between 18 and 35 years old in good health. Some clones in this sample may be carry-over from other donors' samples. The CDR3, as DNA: TGTGCCAGCAGTGAACAGGCTAGCGGACAAGAGACCCAGTACTTC. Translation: CASSEQASGQETQYF. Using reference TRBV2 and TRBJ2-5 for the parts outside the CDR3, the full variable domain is EPEVTQTPSHQVTQMGQEVILRCVPISNHLYFYWYRQILGQKVEFLVSFYNNEISEKSEIFDDQFSVERPDGSNFTLKIRSTKLEDSAMYFCASSEQASGQETQYFGPGTRLLVL.